The 20 T cell receptor beta chains below come from one sample, sequenced in a study of T-cell memory formation after mild COVID-19. TCRdb used MiXCR to reprocess the 5' RACE reads, holding one entry per CDR3 protein. The table has about 350,000 distinct CDR3 sequences, about 13% seen once. Sequencing was done on a sample of PBMCs or a T cell subset sorted from them (not recorded which). The receptors originated from a man aged 18 to 30 who had mild COVID-19 (a few samples of this study predate the infection). Cell type and time point are not known.

The chain joins TRBV20-1 to TRBJ2-3; 8 nucleotides match TRBD2. CDR1 DFQATT and CDR2 SNEGSKA come from the germline V gene (reference sequence). The CDR3 is made up of 15 amino acids. Germline trimming cut 0 bases from V and 1 base from J; bases unmatched to any gene: 3. The CDR3 nucleotides read TGCAGTGCTAGAGATCCGCGGGGGGGCACAGATACGCAGTATTTT. As protein: CSARDPRGGTDTQYF.

The chain uses TRBV19 and TRBJ1-2; D unresolved. The germline V gene encodes CDR1 LNHDA and CDR2 SQIVND (reference sequence). The V gene lost 9 bases and the J gene lost 0 bases, with 11 bases spanning the gap. CDR3 length: 13 residues. Written as DNA, the CDR3 is TGTGCCAGCCGGCCGAGTCCTAACTATGGCTACACCTTC. Its protein product is CASRPSPNYGYTF.

Only a few counts were recorded for this clonotype. The genes are TRBV20-1 and TRBJ1-5, with D unclear. The CDR3 is 15 residues long. With 1 base removed from V and 0 bases from J, the gap between germline ends came to 10 bases. Germline assignment: CDR1 DFQATT and CDR2 SNEGSKA (reference sequence). CDR3 nucleotides: TGCAGTGCTAGAGCCTCGGACGATAGCAATCAGCCCCAGCATTTT. It codes for CSARASDDSNQPQHF.

This clonotype was recorded a few times. The chain employs TRBV3-1 and TRBJ1-5, with 8 bases lining up with TRBD1. The CDR3 spans 16 residues. The germline V gene has CDR1 LGHDT and CDR2 YNNKEL (reference sequence). V shed 4 bases and J 5 bases; nucleotides not matched to a gene: 10. CDR3 protein: CASSLYDRGGDQPQHF. The CDR3 DNA sequence: TGTGCCAGCAGCCTTTACGACAGGGGAGGCGATCAGCCCCAGCATTTT. The full variable domain, its missing parts supplied by reference TRBV3-1 and TRBJ1-5, is DTAVSQTPKYLVTQMGNDKSIKCEQNLGHDTMYWYKQDSKKFLKIMFSYNNKELIINETVPNRFSPKSPDKAHLNLHINSLELGDSAVYFCASSLYDRGGDQPQHFGDGTRLSIL.

This clonotype was seen a handful of times. The chain couples TRBV7-2 to TRBJ1-1, with D uncertain. This CDR3 is built from 15 residues. The V end lost 4 bases, the J end lost 4 bases, and 16 bases lay between the germline ends. CDR1 and CDR2 from the germline V gene are SGHTA and FQGNSA. CDR3 sequence reads: CASSSWSLSGTEAFF. CDR3 nucleotides: TGTGCCAGCAGCTCCTGGTCTCTCAGCGGCACTGAAGCTTTCTTT. Looking up the rest from reference TRBV7-2 and TRBJ1-1 gives the full variable domain: GAGVSQSPSNKVTEKGKDVELRCDPISGHTALYWYRQSLGQGLEFLIYFQGNSAPDKSGLPSDRFSAERTGGSVSTLTIQRTQQEDSAVYLCASSSWSLSGTEAFFGQGTRLTVV.

This clonotype was recorded many times. The rearrangement links TRBV4-1 to TRBJ2-7, with 7 bases lining up with TRBD2. The CDR3 runs to 14 residues. The J segment lost 5 bases and the V segment lost 4 bases, leaving 8 bases of the junction unmatched. CDR1 and CDR2 from the germline V gene are MGHRA and YSYEKL. The CDR3 DNA sequence: TGCGCCAGCAGCCCAGTGACTAGCCGCCACGAGCAGTACGTC. It specifies CASSPVTSRHEQYV.

This clonotype has more than one count but fewer than ten. The chain combines TRBV6-5 with TRBJ2-5, with 7 bases that match TRBD1. The V gene end was trimmed by 6 bases and the J gene end by 4 bases; junction bases not matched to a gene: 8. Germline-derived CDR1 and CDR2 are MNHEY and SVGAGI. The CDR3 length is 14 residues. DNA for the CDR3: TGTGCCAGCAGCAGACGGGACAGAACAGAGACCCAGTACTTC. It yields the protein CASSRRDRTETQYF.

This clonotype was detected many times. This sequence joins TRBV7-9 and TRBJ1-2; D call uncertain. The CDR3 spans 14 residues. Deletions cut 1 base from V and 7 bases from J, with 13 bases between. CDR1 and CDR2 from the germline V gene are SEHNR and FQNEAQ (reference sequence). The CDR3 DNA reads TGTGCCAGCAGCTTAGGGGTCCCTAGCGGTGGCTACACCTTC. It translates to CASSLGVPSGGYTF.

There are a few counts of this clonotype. The CDR3 DNA reads as TGTGCCAGCAGCTTAGGGACGCTGCGCGTGAACACTGAAGCTTTCTTT. It encodes CASSLGTLRVNTEAFF. The chain recombines TRBV7-2 with TRBJ1-1, with D uncertain. The V end lost 1 base, the J end lost 0 bases, and 12 bases lay between the germline ends. Looked up from germline, CDR1 is SGHTA and CDR2 is FQGNSA. CDR3 length equals 16 residues.

In this sample, this clonotype turned up many times. This chain joins TRBV12-3 or TRBV12-4 and TRBJ2-1; no reliable D call. CDR3 length: 12 amino acids. Trimming took 5 bases from V and 7 from J, leaving 9 bases between them. CDR3 nucleotide sequence: TGTGCCAGCAGTCACTGGTCGAATGAGCAGTTCTTC. It specifies CASSHWSNEQFF.

The chain combines TRBV5-1 with TRBJ1-2; D ambiguous. The CDR3 runs to 16 residues. Germline V CDR1 and CDR2: SGHRS, YFSETQ. The V end lost 4 bases, the J end lost 4 bases, and 20 bases lay between the germline ends. CDR3 sequence: CASSGLSNEPIYGYTF. The CDR3 region has the DNA TGCGCCAGCAGCGGCCTTTCCAACGAGCCCATCTATGGCTACACCTTC.

This clonotype was counted a few times. The chain joins TRBV2 to TRBJ2-1, with D possibly matching TRBD2 (6 bases). Germline CDR1 is SNHLY and CDR2 is FYNNEI. The length of the CDR3 is 15 residues. V lost 6 bases and J lost 0, with 12 bases in between. The CDR3, as DNA: TGTGCCAGCAGGGGGGGACTGGACTCCTACAATGAGCAGTTCTTC. It translates to CASRGGLDSYNEQFF.

V and J are TRBV15 and TRBJ1-1; 9 positions match TRBD1. This CDR3 region has 17 residues. In germline, CDR1 is LNHNV, CDR2 YYDKDF (reference sequence). The ends lost 0 bases at V and 3 bases at J; junction bases unmatched: 8. CDR3 region: CATSRDGRTGEDTEAFF. The CDR3 nucleotides read TGTGCCACCAGCAGAGATGGTAGGACAGGGGAGGACACTGAAGCTTTCTTT.

This clonotype was counted many times. This rearrangement joins TRBV4-1 to TRBJ2-1, with D perhaps TRBD1 (5 bases). V was clipped by 1 base and J by 12 bases, with 16 bases between them. Germline assignment: CDR1 MGHRA and CDR2 YSYEKL. The CDR3 is 14 amino acids. The CDR3 reads CASSQGPLYQGQFF. DNA for the CDR3: TGCGCCAGCAGCCAAGGCCCTCTCTATCAGGGGCAGTTCTTC.

V is TRBV6-5 and J is TRBJ2-2; D is uncertain. The CDR3 sequence is 15 residues long. In germline, CDR1 is MNHEY, CDR2 SVGAGI. Trimming removed 0 bases at V and 6 bases at J, with 11 bases between. CDR3 nucleotide sequence: TGTGCCAGCAGTTACTCGCCGGGCAAGGCCGGGGAGCTGTTTTTT. Its protein product is CASSYSPGKAGELFF.

This clonotype was detected only once. This rearrangement joins TRBV7-7 to TRBJ2-7; 8 nucleotides align to TRBD1. The CDR3 totals 13 residues. J gave up 3 bases and V 5 bases, and 3 bases lay outside the gene matches. Germline CDR1 SSHAT, CDR2 FNYEAQ (reference sequence). CDR3 in DNA: TGTGCCAGCAGCAACGGACAGGGCTACGAGCAGTACTTC. This codes for CASSNGQGYEQYF.

The genes are TRBV28 and TRBJ1-5; 11 bases map to TRBD1. Germline V gene lookup returns CDR1 MDHEN and CDR2 SYDVKM. Trimming at V came to 6 bases and at J to 0 bases, leaving 7 bases not matched to a gene. The CDR3 totals 17 residues. The CDR3 here is CASRWTGGGNSNQPQHF. In DNA form, the CDR3 reads TGTGCCAGCAGGTGGACAGGGGGCGGCAATAGCAATCAGCCCCAGCATTTT.

This clonotype was recorded a few times. The gene calls are TRBV5-1 and TRBJ2-1, with D possibly being TRBD1 (5 bases). The V and J ends lost 0 bases and 4 bases respectively, with 8 bases between them. CDR1 is SGHRS, CDR2 YFSETQ, per germline. The CDR3 totals 14 residues. The CDR3 spells CASSLAAGYNEQFF. The CDR3 nucleotides read TGCGCCAGCAGCTTGGCCGCAGGGTACAATGAGCAGTTCTTC.

The rearrangement uses TRBV6-6 and TRBJ2-3; 7 bases map to TRBD2. The ends lost 6 bases at V and 1 base at J; junction bases unmatched: 19. Per the germline V gene, CDR1 is MNHNY and CDR2 is SVGAGI (reference sequence). The CDR3 is made up of 19 amino acids. CDR3 bases: TGTGCCAGCAGGCCGCCGCTAGCGGTAATCGTCCTCGGCACAGATACGCAGTATTTT. Translated: CASRPPLAVIVLGTDTQYF.

The sample holds a few counts of this clonotype. The chain combines TRBV7-9 with TRBJ2-3; D perhaps matches TRBD2 (5 bases). Germline CDR1 and CDR2: SEHNR and FQNEAQ (reference sequence). Deletions cut 4 bases from V and 4 bases from J, with 15 bases between. The CDR3 totals 15 residues. The CDR3 reads CASSSYGFGADTQYF. The CDR3 bases are TGTGCCAGCAGCTCCTATGGATTCGGGGCAGATACGCAGTATTTT.